This T cell receptor beta chain derives from a study of blood T cell repertoires in COVID-19. Study background: Italy, Spain and the United States were the sources of the convalescent and acute COVID-19 samples. T cells, B-cell-depleted T cells, or PBMCs provided the cDNA or gDNA that served as material.

It was during active infection that Seattle patients were enrolled and then longitudinally followed. Germline CDR1 is SNHLY and CDR2 is FYNNEI. The CDR3 extends over 15 amino acids. V trimming: 6 bases; J trimming: 1 base; junction bases outside the gene matches: 1. Under the authors' procedure: Amplification from reference gene primers served as the basis for estimated nucleated cell counts. Repertoires were generated with immunoSEQ multiplex PCR, while TCRdb's copy carries only in-frame clones and drops some. V and J calls and clone size come straight from that table; D and trimming were deduced from the DNA. This sample has fewer than 300,000 clones, with just over 90% found just once.

This clonotype was sampled from a woman aged 30 to 39 with COVID-19, enrolled during active disease. Sequenced material: peripheral blood. The chain combines TRBV2 with TRBJ1-3, with 12 bases identical to TRBD1. In DNA form, the CDR3 reads TGTGCCAGCAGGGGACAGGGGGCATCTGGAAACACCATATATTTT. Translation: CASRGQGASGNTIYF.